Listed here are 5 T cell receptor beta chains from one sample, sequenced in a study of T cell repertoires in cytomegalovirus infection. The antigens for these receptors are not known. TCRdb redid the calling of the reads with MiXCR, one entry per CDR3 protein. Here the sample spans under 500,000 distinct CDR3 sequences, approximately 40% being singletons. The sample in question was cultured PBMCs, obtained from culture after CMV antigen stimulation. The receptors were gathered from a human donor in good health (CMV status not recorded). Some clones in this sample may be carry-over from other donors' samples.

The chain uses TRBV27 and TRBJ1-1, with a weak D call TRBD1 (5 bases). CDR1 and CDR2 (germline): MNHEY, SMNVEV (reference sequence). There are 18 residues in the CDR3. Trimming cost V 6 bases and J 5 bases, with 28 bases left between them. CDR3 loop: CASSLYPPGIRERTEAFF. For the CDR3, the DNA is TGTGCCAGCAGCCTATATCCGCCCGGGATCAGGGAGCGGACTGAAGCTTTCTTT.

CDR3 sequence (DNA): TGTGCCAGCAGCTTAGGGGCTCCGATTGAGCAGTTCTTC. Its translation: CASSLGAPIEQFF. V is TRBV11-2 and J is TRBJ2-1; no reliable D call. The germline CDR1 and CDR2 sequences are SGHAT and FQNNGV. The length of the CDR3 is 13 residues. V was shortened by 1 base and J by 9 bases, with 10 bases between the two germline ends. The entire variable domain, with the rest obtained from reference TRBV11-2 and TRBJ2-1, is as follows: EAGVAQSPRYKIIEKRQSVAFWCNPISGHATLYWYQQILGQGPKLLIQFQNNGVVDDSQLPKDRFSAERLKGVDSTLKIQPAKLEDSAVYLCASSLGAPIEQFFGPGTRLTVL.

The rearrangement joins TRBV27 to TRBJ2-1; TRBD2 matches at 8 bases. Germline-derived CDR1 and CDR2 are MNHEY and SMNVEV (reference sequence). This CDR3 contains 14 residues. Trimming took 10 bases from V and 3 from J; bases not matched to a gene: 8. The CDR3 loop reads CATQRAGVYNEQFF. The CDR3 bases are TGTGCCACCCAAAGAGCGGGGGTCTACAATGAGCAGTTCTTC.

This clonotype was seen a few times. The rearrangement joins TRBV12-3 or TRBV12-4 to TRBJ1-2; the match to TRBD1 covers 7 bases. The ends lost 5 bases at V and 6 bases at J; junction bases unmatched: 3. The CDR3 is 12 amino acids. CDR3 sequence: CASSRGHDGYTF. The CDR3 nucleotides are TGTGCCAGCAGTAGGGGGCATGATGGCTACACCTTC.

In this sample, this clonotype turned up a few times. The rearrangement uses TRBV7-2 and TRBJ2-7; D tentatively reads TRBD1 or TRBD2 (5 bases each). Germline CDR1 is SGHTA and CDR2 is FQGNSA. This CDR3 contains 12 residues. Trimming left V 8 bases short and J 2 bases short, with 10 bases between. CDR3 amino acids: CASGTAPYEQYF. The CDR3 nucleotides read TGTGCCAGCGGGACCGCCCCCTACGAGCAGTACTTC.